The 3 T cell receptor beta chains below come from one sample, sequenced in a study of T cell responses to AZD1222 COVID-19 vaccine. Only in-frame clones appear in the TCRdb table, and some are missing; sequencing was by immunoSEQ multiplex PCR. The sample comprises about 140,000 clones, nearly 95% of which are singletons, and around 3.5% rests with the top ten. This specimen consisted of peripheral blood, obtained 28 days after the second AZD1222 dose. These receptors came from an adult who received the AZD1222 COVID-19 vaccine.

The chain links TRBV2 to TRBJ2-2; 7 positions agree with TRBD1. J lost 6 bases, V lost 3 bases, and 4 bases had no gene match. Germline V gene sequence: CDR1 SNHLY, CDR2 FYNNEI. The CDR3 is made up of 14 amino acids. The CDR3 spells CASSDLTGAGELFF. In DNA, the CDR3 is TGTGCCAGCAGTGACTTAACAGGGGCCGGGGAGCTGTTTTTT.

The CDR3 DNA reads TGCGCCAGCAGTCCCCAACAGGGGAGCTCTGGAAACACCATATATTTT. Amino acid sequence: CASSPQQGSSGNTIYF. The chain couples TRBV10-2 to TRBJ1-3; TRBD1 aligns across 7 bases. The V gene end was trimmed by 5 bases and the J gene end by 0 bases; junction bases not matched to a gene: 7. Germline lookup yields CDR1 WSHSY and CDR2 SAAADI. The CDR3 spans 16 residues.

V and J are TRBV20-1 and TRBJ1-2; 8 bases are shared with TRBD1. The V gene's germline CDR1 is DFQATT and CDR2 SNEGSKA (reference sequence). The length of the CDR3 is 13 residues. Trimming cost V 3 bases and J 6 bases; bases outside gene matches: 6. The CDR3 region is CSASFQGAHGYTF. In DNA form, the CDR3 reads TGCAGTGCTAGTTTTCAGGGGGCGCATGGCTACACCTTC.